These 3 T cell receptor beta chains share one sample of origin, sequenced in a study of T cells of healthy individuals listed by TCRdb under 2018. The method was 5' RACE. Sequencing was performed on an Illumina MiSeq. TCRdb reanalyzed the raw reads on its own, using fastp at Q25 for trimming and MiXCR for clone calling, and kept in-frame beta chains. Under each unique CDR3 protein, matching rows form one entry showing the most common genes and DNA. Counted in this sample were about 100,000 distinct CDR3 sequences; approximately 18% of them appeared once. About 6.2% of the sample comes from the top ten. Every receptor here comes from a human donor in good health.

This clonotype was seen a few times. The V gene is TRBV6-5, the J gene TRBJ2-1; TRBD1 might be the D (5 bases). Germline CDR1 and CDR2: MNHEY and SVGAGI. The V and J ends lost 0 bases and 8 bases respectively, with 11 bases between them. The CDR3 has 14 residues. CDR3 nucleotide sequence: TGTGCCAGCAGTTACTCGAGAAAGGGGTATGAGCAGTTCTTC. Amino acid sequence: CASSYSRKGYEQFF.

This clonotype has a handful of counts. This chain connects TRBV20-1 to TRBJ2-3; 8 bases map to TRBD2. Trimming cost V 1 base and J 2 bases; bases outside gene matches: 5. The length of the CDR3 is 15 residues. Germline V gene data show CDR1 as DFQATT and CDR2 as SNEGSKA (reference sequence). CDR3 sequence reads: CSARGAGGFTDTQYF. CDR3 nucleotide sequence: TGCAGTGCTAGAGGGGCGGGGGGCTTCACAGATACGCAGTATTTT.

Many counts were recorded for this clonotype. As DNA, the CDR3 is TGTGGGGCGGGACTAGCTACAGATACGCAGTATTTT. Its protein is CGAGLATDTQYF. The V gene is TRBV7-2, the J gene TRBJ2-3, with 9 bases identical to TRBD2. From germline, CDR1 is SGHTA and CDR2 FQGNSA. This CDR3 has 12 residues.